The 9 T cell receptor beta chains in this list originate from one sample, sequenced in a study of cytomegalovirus exposure and HLA in healthy donors. The PCR was carried out with 60 Vbeta primers and 13 Jbeta primers. Data came from immunoSEQ multiplex PCR; TCRdb stores just in-frame clones and leaves some out. The sample contains 100,000 to 120,000 clones, around 75% of which appear only once. The sample consisted of PBMCs. The source is a man aged 35-49 years in good health and CMV-seronegative.

This chain links TRBV5-1 with TRBJ2-5, with a tentative D call TRBD1 (5 bases). Trimming removed 4 bases at V and 5 bases at J, with 15 bases between. The CDR3 spans 14 residues. The germline CDR1 and CDR2 sequences are SGHRS and YFSETQ. Written as DNA, the CDR3 is TGCGCCAGCAGCACGACAGATTCCGGGGAGACCCAGTACTTC. The encoded protein is CASSTTDSGETQYF.

The chain employs TRBV7-6 and TRBJ2-7; D gene unclear. The CDR3 length is 15 residues. Trimming removed 0 bases from V and 0 bases from J, with 9 bases in between. Germline values: CDR1 SGHVS, CDR2 FNYEAQ. The CDR3 here is CASSLAAQSSYEQYF. The CDR3, as DNA: TGTGCCAGCAGCTTAGCGGCTCAAAGCTCCTACGAGCAGTACTTC.

J is TRBJ1-1 and V is TRBV5-1, with 9 nucleotides matching TRBD1. V dropped 2 bases and J dropped 1; count of bases not matched to a gene: 3. This CDR3 has 15 residues. Germline V gene sequence: CDR1 SGHRS, CDR2 YFSETQ. The CDR3 region is CASSFPTGGNTEAFF. In DNA, the CDR3 is TGCGCCAGCAGCTTCCCGACAGGGGGGAACACTGAAGCTTTCTTT. Looking up the rest from reference TRBV5-1 and TRBJ1-1 gives the full variable domain: KAGVTQTPRYLIKTRGQQVTLSCSPISGHRSVSWYQQTPGQGLQFLFEYFSETQRNKGNFPGRFSGRQFSNSRSEMNVSTLELGDSALYLCASSFPTGGNTEAFFGQGTRLTVV.

CDR3 bases: TGTGCCAGTAGTATAGAGGCAGGGCGTCAGCCCCAGCATTTT. It translates to CASSIEAGRQPQHF. The chain employs TRBV19 and TRBJ1-5; possible D gene TRBD1, 5 bases. Germline V gene sequence: CDR1 LNHDA, CDR2 SQIVND (reference sequence). V was trimmed by 0 bases and J by 6 bases, leaving 9 bases between them. The CDR3 spans 14 residues.

The chain links TRBV6-1 to TRBJ2-3; 8 bases align to TRBD2. Germline values: CDR1 MNHNS, CDR2 SASEGT. The CDR3 consists of 15 residues. J was trimmed by 1 base and V by 3 bases; bases with no gene match: 3. The CDR3 protein is CASSDLAGGTDTQYF. CDR3 coding DNA: TGTGCCAGCAGTGACCTAGCGGGTGGCACAGATACGCAGTATTTT.

This sequence joins TRBV11-2 and TRBJ2-7; D might be TRBD1 (6 bases). Trimming took off 0 bases at V and 0 bases at J, with 15 bases between the two ends. CDR1 and CDR2 (germline): SGHAT, FQNNGV. CDR3 length: 17 amino acids. The CDR3 loop reads CASSLDLGQGLSYEQYF. CDR3 sequence (DNA): TGTGCCAGCAGCTTAGATCTGGGACAAGGACTCTCCTACGAGCAGTACTTC.

The CDR3 spells CASSVGGLAGGEQYF. The CDR3 region has the DNA TGTGCCAGCAGCGTAGGAGGTCTAGCGGGAGGGGAGCAGTACTTC. The V call is TRBV9, the J call TRBJ2-7; 12 bases map to TRBD2. Germline trimming cut 0 bases from V and 7 bases from J; bases unmatched to any gene: 5. Germline assignment: CDR1 SGDLS and CDR2 YYNGEE. This CDR3 contains 15 residues.

The chain links TRBV29-1 to TRBJ2-1, with 7 bases that match TRBD2. The CDR3 has 14 amino acids. With 1 base clipped from V and 0 bases from J, the junction kept 0 bases outside the gene matches. Germline V CDR1 and CDR2: SQVTM, ANQGSEA. The DNA of the CDR3 is TGCAGCGTTGAAGGCGGGAGCTCCTACAATGAGCAGTTCTTC. The encoded protein is CSVEGGSSYNEQFF.

This chain uses TRBV19 with TRBJ2-1, with D perhaps TRBD2 (5 bases). The germline V gene has CDR1 LNHDA and CDR2 SQIVND (reference sequence). Trimming took off 1 base at V and 7 bases at J, with 14 bases between the two ends. The CDR3 spans 15 residues. The chain's CDR3 is CASSIGSGYGNEQFF. The CDR3 bases are TGTGCCAGTAGTATAGGTTCGGGGTACGGGAATGAGCAGTTCTTC.